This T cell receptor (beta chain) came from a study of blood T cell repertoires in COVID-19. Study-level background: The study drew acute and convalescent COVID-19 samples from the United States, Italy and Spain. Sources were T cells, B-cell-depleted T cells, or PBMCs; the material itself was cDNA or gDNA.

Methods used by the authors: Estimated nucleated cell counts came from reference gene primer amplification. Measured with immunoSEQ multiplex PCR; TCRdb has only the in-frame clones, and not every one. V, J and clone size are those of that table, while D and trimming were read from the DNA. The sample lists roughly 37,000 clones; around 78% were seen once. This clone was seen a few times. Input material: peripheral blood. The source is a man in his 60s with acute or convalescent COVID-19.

This CDR3 is CASSPSSGRLTDTQYF. The DNA for the CDR3 is TGTGCCAGCAGCCCGTCTAGCGGGAGACTCACAGATACGCAGTATTTT. The chain carries TRBV7-2 and TRBJ2-3, with TRBD2 identical over 10 bases. The germline V gene encodes CDR1 SGHTA and CDR2 FQGNSA. Unmatched junction bases numbered 7, after V lost 5 bases and J lost 2 bases. The CDR3 is 16 amino acids.